The 26 T cell receptor beta chains below were found in one sample sequenced in a study of control samples from healthy donors and cancer patients. Profiled with immunoSEQ multiplex PCR; TCRdb holds only in-frame clones, not every one. Among 28,000 or so clones listed, more than 75% were seen once. Sequencing was carried out using PBMCs. The receptors stem from a man in his sixties with colorectal cancer.

The chain employs TRBV28 and TRBJ1-1; possible D gene TRBD1, 6 bases. Germline-derived CDR1 and CDR2 are MDHEN and SYDVKM. V was shortened by 5 bases and J by 5 bases, with 18 bases between the two germline ends. The CDR3 totals 15 residues. This CDR3 is CASSPPRGHGTEAFF. Written as DNA, the CDR3 is TGTGCCAGCAGTCCGCCTCGGGGGCACGGGACTGAAGCTTTCTTT.

This chain connects TRBV6-1 to TRBJ2-6, with D perhaps TRBD1 (5 bases). Trimming left V 3 bases short and J 0 bases short, with 9 bases between. Germline V gene data show CDR1 as MNHNS and CDR2 as SASEGT. The CDR3 spans 16 residues. CDR3 sequence (DNA): TGTGCCAGCAGTGACATGACAGCCTCTGGGGCCAACGTCCTGACTTTC. Translated, it gives CASSDMTASGANVLTF.

The chain recombines TRBV27 with TRBJ1-2; D is possibly TRBD1 (5 bases). Between the trimmed V and J ends, which lost 6 bases and 2 bases, there was a span of 13 bases. Germline-derived CDR1 and CDR2 are MNHEY and SMNVEV (reference sequence). This CDR3 spans 14 amino acids. CDR3 in amino acids: CASRPNRQNYGYTF. In DNA form, the CDR3 reads TGTGCCAGCAGGCCAAACAGGCAAAACTATGGCTACACCTTC.

V is TRBV27 and J is TRBJ2-1; D unclear. This CDR3 is 12 amino acids long. Trimming took off 4 bases at V and 4 bases at J, with 5 bases between the two ends. Germline lookup yields CDR1 MNHEY and CDR2 SMNVEV (reference sequence). The CDR3: CASSSNYNEQFF. The CDR3 nucleotides read TGTGCCAGCAGTTCAAATTACAATGAGCAGTTCTTC.

This clone occurred a few times. The genes are TRBV6-6 and TRBJ1-1; the D is unclear. V was clipped by 6 bases and J by 4 bases, with 6 bases between them. CDR1 is MNHNY, CDR2 SVGAGI, per germline (reference sequence). The CDR3 loop spans 11 amino acids. In nucleotides, the CDR3 is TGTGCCAGCAGACCCTCCACTGAAGCTTTCTTT. Translated: CASRPSTEAFF.

This chain uses TRBV6-6 with TRBJ1-2, with D possibly TRBD1 on 6 matching bases. CDR1 is MNHNY and CDR2 is SVGAGI in the germline V gene (reference sequence). Trimming cost V 9 bases and J 3 bases, with 20 bases left between them. The CDR3 spans 15 residues. The CDR3 protein is CASRGDQGFYYGYTF. The CDR3 DNA reads TGTGCCAGTAGGGGGGACCAGGGGTTTTACTATGGCTACACCTTC.

Concerning this clone itself: The junction shows a germline mismatch at one end, possibly a read error. The CDR3 nucleotides are TGTGCCTGGAAGGGGACATCGGGACGAACACGGAACTTC. It specifies CAWKGTSGRTRNF. The chain uses TRBV30 and TRBJ2-5, with D possibly matching TRBD1 (6 bases). This CDR3 is built from 13 residues. The V gene's germline CDR1 is GTSNPN and CDR2 SVGIG (reference sequence).

This chain's CDR3 is CASSLQTPGSFHEQYF. The CDR3 nucleotides read TGTGCCAGCAGCTTACAAACCCCAGGGTCTTTCCACGAGCAGTACTTC. The chain is built from TRBV11-2 and TRBJ2-7, with D possibly matching TRBD1 (5 bases). The germline CDR1 and CDR2 sequences are SGHAT and FQNNGV. The CDR3 is made up of 16 amino acids. V was cut by 2 bases and J by 5 bases, with 19 bases left in between. Variable domain in full (rest from reference TRBV11-2 and TRBJ2-7): EAGVAQSPRYKIIEKRQSVAFWCNPISGHATLYWYQQILGQGPKLLIQFQNNGVVDDSQLPKDRFSAERLKGVDSTLKIQPAKLEDSAVYLCASSLQTPGSFHEQYFGPGTRLTVT.

The chain recombines TRBV5-6 with TRBJ2-6; possible D gene TRBD1, 5 bases. The CDR3 runs to 18 residues. The V end was cut by 4 bases, the J end by 0 bases, with 17 bases between. Germline CDR1 and CDR2: SGHDT and YYEEEE. CDR3 bases: TGTGCCAGCAGCCCGACCAGGACAAGGAGCTCTGGGGCCAACGTCCTGACTTTC. The encoded protein is CASSPTRTRSSGANVLTF.

The rearrangement links TRBV19 to TRBJ1-1; no clear D. V was clipped by 6 bases and J by 8 bases, with 13 bases between them. This CDR3 is built from 12 residues. Germline V gives CDR1 LNHDA, CDR2 SQIVND (reference sequence). As DNA, the CDR3 is TGTGCCAGTAGCCAAATGAGAGGGGAAGCTTTCTTT. Residues: CASSQMRGEAFF.

This chain uses TRBV5-1 with TRBJ1-6; D perhaps matches TRBD1 (5 bases). CDR3 size: 14 residues. Per the germline V gene, CDR1 is SGHRS and CDR2 is YFSETQ. V was trimmed by 4 bases and J by 6 bases, leaving 11 bases between them. The CDR3 DNA is TGCGCCAGCAGCAGGGCAGGGATTAATTCACCCCTCCACTTT. Its protein product is CASSRAGINSPLHF. Full variable domain (remainder filled in from reference TRBV5-1 and TRBJ1-6): KAGVTQTPRYLIKTRGQQVTLSCSPISGHRSVSWYQQTPGQGLQFLFEYFSETQRNKGNFPGRFSGRQFSNSRSEMNVSTLELGDSALYLCASSRAGINSPLHFGNGTRLTVT.

CDR3 in DNA: TGTGCCACATCCGAACAGGGAGTTACGGGCTACACCTTC. It codes for CATSEQGVTGYTF. The chain joins TRBV19 to TRBJ1-2, with D perhaps TRBD1 (6 bases). The length of the CDR3 is 13 residues. V was trimmed by 10 bases and J by 8 bases, leaving 20 bases between them. Per the germline V gene, CDR1 is LNHDA and CDR2 is SQIVND (reference sequence).

The chain links TRBV27 to TRBJ1-1, with D unresolved. Trimming left V 7 bases short and J 1 base short, with 22 bases between. The germline gives CDR1 MNHEY, CDR2 SMNVEV (reference sequence). This CDR3 spans 17 amino acids. The CDR3 protein is CASTSEFASEGNTEAFF. CDR3 nucleotides: TGTGCCAGCACCAGCGAGTTCGCAAGTGAGGGGAACACTGAAGCTTTCTTT.

This rearrangement joins TRBV7-8 to TRBJ1-2; D gene unclear. Germline CDR1 is SGHVS and CDR2 is FQNEAQ. Trimming shortened V by 1 base and J by 4 bases, and 10 bases separated the two germline ends. This CDR3 contains 14 residues. Here the CDR3 DNA reads TGTGCCAGCAGCTTAGAATTTGTCGGCTATGGCTACACCTTC. Translation gives CASSLEFVGYGYTF. The variable domain in full, with the rest retrieved from reference TRBV7-8 and TRBJ1-2, is GAGVSQSPRYKVAKRGQDVALRCDPISGHVSLFWYQQALGQGPEFLTYFQNEAQLDKSGLPSDRFFAERPEGSVSTLKIQRTQQEDSAVYLCASSLEFVGYGYTFGSGTRLTVV.

The chain has TRBV7-9 and TRBJ1-4; D possibly corresponds to TRBD1 (5 bases). CDR3 length equals 14 residues. V was shortened by 2 bases and J by 6 bases, with 10 bases between the two germline ends. CDR1 is SEHNR, CDR2 FQNEAQ, per germline (reference sequence). CDR3 region: CASSLSREYEKLFF. The CDR3 DNA reads as TGTGCCAGCAGCTTATCCAGGGAATATGAAAAACTGTTTTTT.

This clone was seen more than once but under ten times. The chain links TRBV7-2 to TRBJ2-1, with 7 bases identical to TRBD2. The germline CDR1 and CDR2 sequences are SGHTA and FQGNSA. V was pared by 1 base and J by 3 bases, with 3 bases of the junction left unmatched. The CDR3 is made up of 15 amino acids. In nucleotides, the CDR3 is TGTGCCAGCAGCTTAGGGGACTACCGCTACAATGAGCAGTTCTTC. This sequence encodes CASSLGDYRYNEQFF. The full variable domain, its missing parts supplied by reference TRBV7-2 and TRBJ2-1, is GAGVSQSPSNKVTEKGKDVELRCDPISGHTALYWYRQSLGQGLEFLIYFQGNSAPDKSGLPSDRFSAERTGGSVSTLTIQRTQQEDSAVYLCASSLGDYRYNEQFFGPGTRLTVL.

The chain has TRBV12-3 or TRBV12-4 and TRBJ1-2; D possibly corresponds to TRBD1 (6 bases). Trimming shortened V by 2 bases and J by 5 bases, and 9 bases separated the two germline ends. This CDR3 region has 13 residues. The CDR3 DNA follows: TGTGCCAGCAGTTTACAGGGGTGGTATGGCTACACCTTC. Translating gives CASSLQGWYGYTF.

In this sample, this clone is medium-sized. The chain combines TRBV24-1 with TRBJ1-4; D uncertain. The V end was cut by 3 bases, the J end by 0 bases, with 10 bases between. Germline V gene lookup returns CDR1 KGHDR and CDR2 SFDVKD. The CDR3 contains 16 residues. The DNA for the CDR3 is TGTGCCACCAGTGATGCCGACGGTTCAACTAATGAAAAACTGTTTTTT. Translation gives CATSDADGSTNEKLFF.

This chain links TRBV5-1 with TRBJ2-7; D call uncertain. The CDR3 has 13 residues. V was trimmed by 0 bases and J by 1 base, leaving 5 bases between them. Germline lookup yields CDR1 SGHRS and CDR2 YFSETQ. The CDR3 protein is CASSLGISYEQYF. CDR3 sequence (DNA): TGCGCCAGCAGCTTGGGTATTTCCTACGAGCAGTACTTC. The full variable domain, in which reference TRBV5-1 and TRBJ2-7 provide the parts outside the CDR3, is KAGVTQTPRYLIKTRGQQVTLSCSPISGHRSVSWYQQTPGQGLQFLFEYFSETQRNKGNFPGRFSGRQFSNSRSEMNVSTLELGDSALYLCASSLGISYEQYFGPGTRLTVT.

The DNA for the CDR3 is TGTGCCAGCAGCCTAAGACAGGGGGGCCCCTACGAGCAGTACGTC. Translating it yields CASSLRQGGPYEQYV. The rearrangement joins TRBV6-6 to TRBJ2-7; TRBD1 agrees at 9 bases. CDR1 MNHNY and CDR2 SVGAGI come from the germline V gene (reference sequence). V shed 6 bases and J 2 bases; nucleotides not matched to a gene: 8. The CDR3 extends over 15 amino acids.

This rearrangement joins TRBV4-1 to TRBJ2-3; D not certain. Germline V gene data show CDR1 as MGHRA and CDR2 as YSYEKL. The germline V and J ends were trimmed by 0 bases and 4 bases, with 20 bases remaining between them. This CDR3 contains 18 residues. The CDR3 sequence: CASSQEGILLKRSDTQYF. In DNA form, the CDR3 reads TGCGCCAGCAGCCAAGAGGGGATTCTGCTGAAGAGATCAGATACGCAGTATTTT.

This chain connects TRBV7-8 to TRBJ1-2; 7 bases match TRBD1. With 5 bases clipped from V and 6 bases from J, the junction kept 6 bases outside the gene matches. Germline lookup yields CDR1 SGHVS and CDR2 FQNEAQ. The CDR3 covers 13 residues. As DNA, the CDR3 is TGTGCCAGCAGCCGCGACAGGGAGGATGGCTACACCTTC. Translating it yields CASSRDREDGYTF.

This chain links TRBV30 with TRBJ1-2; 9 nucleotides match TRBD1. There are 13 residues in the CDR3. The germline V gene has CDR1 GTSNPN and CDR2 SVGIG (reference sequence). Germline trimming cut 5 bases from V and 6 bases from J; bases unmatched to any gene: 7. The CDR3 loop reads CAWASTGGNGYTF. In DNA, the CDR3 is TGTGCCTGGGCCTCCACAGGGGGCAATGGCTACACCTTC. Complete variable domain (other parts from reference TRBV30 and TRBJ1-2): SQTIHQWPATLVQPVGSPLSLECTVEGTSNPNLYWYRQAAGRGLQLLFYSVGIGQISSEVPQNLSASRPQDRQFILSSKKLLLSDSGFYLCAWASTGGNGYTFGSGTRLTVV.

The rearrangement joins TRBV25-1 to TRBJ1-1; D gene uncertain. The CDR3 is 14 residues long. Germline V CDR1 and CDR2: MGHDK, SYGVNS. Trimming removed 5 bases from V and 3 bases from J, with 13 bases in between. The CDR3 loop reads CASSHVGWDTEAFF. The CDR3 region has the DNA TGTGCCAGCAGTCATGTGGGGTGGGACACTGAAGCTTTCTTT.

The V and J genes are TRBV14 and TRBJ2-5, with D perhaps TRBD1 (6 bases). The CDR3 has 12 residues. From germline, CDR1 is SGHDN and CDR2 FVKESK. V lost 5 bases and J lost 11, with 15 bases in between. CDR3 in DNA: TGTGCCAGCAGCGAAGGACAGTCCGTACAGTACTTC. Amino acids: CASSEGQSVQYF.

This clone appeared once. The chain joins TRBV5-4 to TRBJ2-7; TRBD1 might be the D (6 bases). CDR3 length: 13 residues. Trimming removed 4 bases from V and 3 bases from J, with 11 bases in between. Germline assignment: CDR1 SGHNT and CDR2 YYREEE (reference sequence). DNA for the CDR3: TGTGCCAGCAGCCCCGGGACATACTACGAGCAGTACTTC. Translation: CASSPGTYYEQYF.